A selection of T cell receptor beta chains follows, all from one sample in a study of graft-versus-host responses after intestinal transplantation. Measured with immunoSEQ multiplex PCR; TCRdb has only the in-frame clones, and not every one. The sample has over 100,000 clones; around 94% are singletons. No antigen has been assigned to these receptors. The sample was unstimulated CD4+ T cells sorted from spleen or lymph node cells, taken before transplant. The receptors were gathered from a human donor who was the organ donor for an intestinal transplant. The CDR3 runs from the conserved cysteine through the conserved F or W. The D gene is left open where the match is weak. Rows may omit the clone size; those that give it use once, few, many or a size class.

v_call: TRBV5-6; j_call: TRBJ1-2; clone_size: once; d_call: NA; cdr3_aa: CASSFAGSFYGYTF; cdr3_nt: TGTGCCAGCAGCTTTGCTGGGTCTTTCTATGGCTACACCTTC
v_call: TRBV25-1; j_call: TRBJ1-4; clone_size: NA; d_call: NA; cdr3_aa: CASSDIRGFNEKLFF; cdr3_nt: TGTGCCAGCAGTGACATCCGAGGGTTTAATGAAAAACTGTTTTTT
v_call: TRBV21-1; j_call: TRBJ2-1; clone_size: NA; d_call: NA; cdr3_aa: CASSSKPLTSGKLRSYNEQFF; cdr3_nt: TGTGCCAGCAGCAGTAAGCCCCTGACTAGCGGGAAGCTCCGCTCCTACAATGAGCAGTTCTTC
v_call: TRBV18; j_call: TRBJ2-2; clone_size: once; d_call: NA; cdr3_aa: CASSPDRPYANTGELFF; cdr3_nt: TGTGCCAGCTCACCAGACAGGCCCTACGCGAACACCGGGGAGCTGTTTTTT
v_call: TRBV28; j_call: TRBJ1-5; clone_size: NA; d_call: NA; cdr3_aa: CASSQVANQPQHF; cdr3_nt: TGTGCCAGCAGCCAGGTTGCAAATCAGCCCCAGCATTTT
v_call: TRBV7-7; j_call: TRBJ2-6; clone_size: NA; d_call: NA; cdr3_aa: CASSVGVHSGANVLTF; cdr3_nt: TGTGCCAGCAGCGTTGGGGTCCACTCTGGGGCCAACGTCCTGACTTTC
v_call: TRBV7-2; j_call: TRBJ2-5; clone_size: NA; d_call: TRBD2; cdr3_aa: CASSLSSSGGQETQYF; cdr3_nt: TGTGCCAGCAGCTTAAGCTCTAGCGGGGGGCAAGAGACCCAGTACTTC
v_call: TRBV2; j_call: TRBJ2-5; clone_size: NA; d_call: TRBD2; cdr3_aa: CASSEYGLAGSQETQYF; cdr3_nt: TGTGCCAGCAGTGAATATGGACTAGCGGGGTCCCAAGAGACCCAGTACTTC
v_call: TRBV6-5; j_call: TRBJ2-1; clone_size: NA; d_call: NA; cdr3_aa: CASSYTTENEQFF; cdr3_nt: TGTGCCAGCAGTTATACGACAGAGAATGAGCAGTTCTTC
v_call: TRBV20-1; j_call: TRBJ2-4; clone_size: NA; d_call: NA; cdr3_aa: CSARAQNIQYF; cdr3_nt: TGCAGTGCTAGAGCTCAAAACATTCAGTACTTC
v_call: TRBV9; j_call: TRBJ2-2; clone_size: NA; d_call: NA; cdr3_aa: CASSPPGLAGELFF; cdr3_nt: TGTGCCAGCAGCCCTCCGGGCCTTGCCGGGGAGCTGTTTTTT
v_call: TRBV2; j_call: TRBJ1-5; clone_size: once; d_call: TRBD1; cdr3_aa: CASTKDRGRHQPQHF; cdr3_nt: TGTGCCAGCACCAAGGACAGGGGAAGGCATCAGCCCCAGCATTTT
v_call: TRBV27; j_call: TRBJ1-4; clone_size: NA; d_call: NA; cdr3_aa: CASSPRPGRGSPAEKLFF; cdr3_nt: TGTGCCAGCAGTCCCCGACCGGGGAGGGGAAGTCCAGCGGAAAAACTGTTTTTT
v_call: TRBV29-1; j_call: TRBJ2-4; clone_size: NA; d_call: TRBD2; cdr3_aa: CSVVSSGRAGENIQYF; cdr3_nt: TGCAGCGTTGTAAGTTCGGGGAGGGCGGGAGAAAACATTCAGTACTTC
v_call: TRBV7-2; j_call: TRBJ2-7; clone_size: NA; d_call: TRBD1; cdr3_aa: CASSLVSGTGVTYEQYF; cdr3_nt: TGTGCCAGCAGCTTAGTTAGTGGGACAGGGGTAACCTACGAGCAGTACTTC
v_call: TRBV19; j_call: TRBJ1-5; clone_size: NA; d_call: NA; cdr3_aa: CASSIGQGGNQPQHF; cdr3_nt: TGTGCCAGTAGTATAGGGCAGGGAGGCAATCAGCCCCAGCATTTT
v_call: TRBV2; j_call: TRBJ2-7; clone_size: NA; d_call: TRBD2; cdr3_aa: CASSRRGEQQYF; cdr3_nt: TGTGCCAGCAGTCGCCGGGGGGAACAGCAGTACTTC
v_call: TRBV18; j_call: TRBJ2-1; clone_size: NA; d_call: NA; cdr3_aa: CASSRSGTPNEQFF; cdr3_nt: TGTGCCAGCTCACGCTCCGGGACGCCGAATGAGCAGTTCTTC
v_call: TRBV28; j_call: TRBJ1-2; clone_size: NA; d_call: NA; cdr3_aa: CASSEGGYGYTF; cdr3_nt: TGTGCCAGCAGTGAAGGAGGATATGGCTACACCTTC
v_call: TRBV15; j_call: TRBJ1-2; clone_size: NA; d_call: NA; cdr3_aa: CATSREKGINYGYTF; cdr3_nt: TGTGCCACCAGCAGAGAGAAGGGGATTAACTATGGCTACACCTTC
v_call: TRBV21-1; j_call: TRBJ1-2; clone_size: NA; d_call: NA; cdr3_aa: CASSKGPWTGGYGYTF; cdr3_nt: TGTGCCAGCAGCAAAGGGCCCTGGACAGGGGGGTATGGCTACACCTTC
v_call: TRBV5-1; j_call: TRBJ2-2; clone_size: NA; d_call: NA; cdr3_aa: CASSWRGPAQSEELFF; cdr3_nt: TGCGCCAGCAGCTGGAGGGGGCCAGCTCAATCGGAGGAGCTGTTTTTT
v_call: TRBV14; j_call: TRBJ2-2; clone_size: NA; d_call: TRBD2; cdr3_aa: CASSQGLAGGGGELFF; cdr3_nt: TGTGCCAGCAGCCAAGGTCTAGCGGGAGGCGGCGGGGAGCTGTTTTTT
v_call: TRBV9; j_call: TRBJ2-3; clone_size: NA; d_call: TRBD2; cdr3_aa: CASSVALGLGTDTQYF; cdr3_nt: TGTGCCAGCAGCGTAGCTTTGGGACTAGGCACAGATACGCAGTATTTT
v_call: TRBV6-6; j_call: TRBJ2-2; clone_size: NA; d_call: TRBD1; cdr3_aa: CASSYRGDRGTGELFF; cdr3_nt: TGTGCCAGCAGTTACCGAGGGGACAGGGGCACCGGGGAGCTGTTTTTT
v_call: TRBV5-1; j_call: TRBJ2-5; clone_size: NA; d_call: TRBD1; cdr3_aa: CASSSGDRSSEETQYF; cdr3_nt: TGCGCCAGCAGCTCAGGGGACAGATCAAGTGAAGAGACCCAGTACTTC
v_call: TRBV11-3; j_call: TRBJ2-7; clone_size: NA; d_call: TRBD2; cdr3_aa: CASSSGSYEQYF; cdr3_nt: TGTGCCAGCAGCAGCGGGAGCTACGAGCAGTACTTC
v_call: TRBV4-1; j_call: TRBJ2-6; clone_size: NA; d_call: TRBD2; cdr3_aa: CASSREGTSGRAGANVLTF; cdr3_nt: TGCGCCAGCAGCCGGGAAGGGACTAGCGGAAGGGCCGGGGCCAACGTCCTGACTTTC
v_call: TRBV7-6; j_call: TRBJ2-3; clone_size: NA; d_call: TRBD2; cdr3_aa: CASSLSPTSGASTDTQYF; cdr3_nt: TGTGCCAGCAGCTTAAGCCCTACTAGCGGGGCCTCCACAGATACGCAGTATTTT
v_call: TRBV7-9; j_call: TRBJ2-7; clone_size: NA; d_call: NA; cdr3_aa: CASSPSGLTGEQYF; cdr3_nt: TGTGCCAGCAGCCCCTCCGGGCTCACAGGAGAGCAGTACTTC
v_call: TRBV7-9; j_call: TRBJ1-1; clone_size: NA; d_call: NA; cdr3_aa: CASSPRPNTEAFF; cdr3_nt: TGTGCCAGCAGCCCTCGTCCGAACACTGAAGCTTTCTTT
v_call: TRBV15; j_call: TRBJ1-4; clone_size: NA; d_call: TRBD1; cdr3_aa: CATSRDRGGPEKLFF; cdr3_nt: TGTGCCACCAGCAGAGATCGAGGGGGCCCTGAAAAACTGTTTTTT
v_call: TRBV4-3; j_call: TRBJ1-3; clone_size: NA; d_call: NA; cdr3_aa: CASSQDSRQLINTIYF; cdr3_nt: TGCGCCAGCAGCCAAGATAGTCGGCAGCTAATAAACACCATATATTTT
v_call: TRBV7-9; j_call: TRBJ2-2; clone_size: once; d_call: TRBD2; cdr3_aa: CASTRQLAGVTGELFF; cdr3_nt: TGTGCCAGCACCAGACAGCTAGCGGGGGTCACCGGGGAGCTGTTTTTT
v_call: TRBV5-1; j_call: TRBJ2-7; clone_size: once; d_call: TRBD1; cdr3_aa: CASSLRQGPGEQYF; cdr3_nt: TGCGCCAGCAGCTTGAGACAGGGACCGGGCGAGCAGTACTTC
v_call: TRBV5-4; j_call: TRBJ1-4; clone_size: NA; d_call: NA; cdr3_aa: CASSLVGEKLFF; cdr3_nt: TGTGCCAGCAGCTTGGTGGGTGAAAAACTGTTTTTT
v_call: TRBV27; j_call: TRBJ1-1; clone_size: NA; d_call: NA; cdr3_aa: CASSLLGNTEAFF; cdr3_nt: TGTGCCAGCAGTTTACTGGGGAACACTGAAGCTTTCTTT
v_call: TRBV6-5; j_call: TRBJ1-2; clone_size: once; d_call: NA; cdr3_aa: CASSGANYGYTF; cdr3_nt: TGTGCCAGCAGTGGGGCTAACTATGGCTACACCTTC
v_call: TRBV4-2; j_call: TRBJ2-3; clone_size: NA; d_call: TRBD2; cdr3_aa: CASSLWTSGREKDTQYF; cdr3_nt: TGTGCCAGCAGCCTATGGACTAGCGGGAGGGAAAAAGATACGCAGTATTTT
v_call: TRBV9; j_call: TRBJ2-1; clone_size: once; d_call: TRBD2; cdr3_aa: CASSLRPGTRGYNEQFF; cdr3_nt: TGTGCCAGCAGCCTAAGGCCCGGGACTAGAGGGTACAATGAGCAGTTCTTC
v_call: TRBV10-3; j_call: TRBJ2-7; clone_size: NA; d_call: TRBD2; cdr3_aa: CAISESGLAELSEQYF; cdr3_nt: TGTGCCATCAGTGAGTCGGGACTAGCGGAGCTAAGCGAGCAGTACTTC
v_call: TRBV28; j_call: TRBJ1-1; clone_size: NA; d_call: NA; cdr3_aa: CASSSPWAGVTEAFF; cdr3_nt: TGTGCCAGCAGTTCCCCCTGGGCGGGGGTCACTGAAGCTTTCTTT
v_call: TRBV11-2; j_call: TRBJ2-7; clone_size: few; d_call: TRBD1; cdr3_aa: CASSLGIPGGDEQYF; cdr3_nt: TGTGCCAGCAGCTTAGGGATCCCAGGGGGCGACGAGCAGTACTTC
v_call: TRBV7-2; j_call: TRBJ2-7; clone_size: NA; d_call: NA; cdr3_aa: CASSLARGDEQYF; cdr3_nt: TGTGCCAGCAGCTTAGCGCGTGGGGACGAGCAGTACTTC
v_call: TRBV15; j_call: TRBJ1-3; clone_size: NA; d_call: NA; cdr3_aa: CATRGRIPSGNTIYF; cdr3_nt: TGTGCCACCAGGGGCAGAATCCCCTCTGGAAACACCATATATTTT
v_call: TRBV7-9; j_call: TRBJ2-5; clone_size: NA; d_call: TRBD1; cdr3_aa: CASSRSYGTGGIETQYF; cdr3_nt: TGTGCCAGCAGCCGGAGTTATGGGACAGGGGGGATAGAGACCCAGTACTTC
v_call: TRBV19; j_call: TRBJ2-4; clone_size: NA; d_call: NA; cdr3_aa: CASSIDRPRGKGKNIQYF; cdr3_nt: TGTGCCAGTAGTATAGATCGCCCGAGGGGGAAGGGCAAAAACATTCAGTACTTC
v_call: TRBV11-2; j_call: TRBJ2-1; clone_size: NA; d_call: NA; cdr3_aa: CASSLAQGGYNEQFF; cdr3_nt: TGTGCCAGCAGCTTAGCCCAGGGAGGCTACAATGAGCAGTTCTTC
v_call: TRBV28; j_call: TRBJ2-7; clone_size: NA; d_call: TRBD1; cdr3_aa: CASSPRGQARYWEYEQYF; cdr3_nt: TGTGCCAGCAGCCCGAGAGGACAGGCCCGTTATTGGGAATACGAGCAGTACTTC
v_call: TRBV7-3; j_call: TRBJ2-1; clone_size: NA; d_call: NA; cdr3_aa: CASSALGGGGYNEQFF; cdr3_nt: TGTGCCAGCAGCGCACTAGGGGGAGGCGGCTACAATGAGCAGTTCTTC
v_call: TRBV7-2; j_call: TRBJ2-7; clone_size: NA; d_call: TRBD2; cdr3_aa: CASSTRTSGRVYEQYF; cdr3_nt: TGTGCCAGCAGCACCAGGACTAGCGGGAGAGTTTACGAGCAGTACTTC
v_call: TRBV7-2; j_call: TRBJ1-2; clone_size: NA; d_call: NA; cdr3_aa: CASSLTSGVGLYGYTF; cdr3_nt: TGTGCCAGCAGCTTAACTTCGGGGGTCGGGCTTTATGGCTACACCTTC
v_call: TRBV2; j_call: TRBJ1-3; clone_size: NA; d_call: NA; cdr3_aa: CASSGQPPTIYF; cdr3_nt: TGTGCCAGCAGTGGGCAGCCGCCCACCATATATTTT
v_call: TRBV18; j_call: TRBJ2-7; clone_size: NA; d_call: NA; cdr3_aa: CASSPSSSYEQYF; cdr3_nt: TGTGCCAGCTCACCAAGCAGCTCCTACGAGCAGTACTTC
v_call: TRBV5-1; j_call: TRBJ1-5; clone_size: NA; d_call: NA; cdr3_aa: CASSSGLGDQPQHF; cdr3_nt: TGCGCCAGCAGCTCAGGGTTGGGGGATCAGCCCCAGCATTTT
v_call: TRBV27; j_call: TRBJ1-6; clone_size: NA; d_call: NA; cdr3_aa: CASRTTGRWDSPLHF; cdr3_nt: TGTGCCAGCAGGACAACAGGGAGGTGGGATTCACCCCTCCACTTT